This T cell receptor (beta chain) was obtained from a study of CD8+ T cells in alopecia areata (dated by TCRdb to between 2017 and 2018). For the study in its entirety: The treated patients took part in an open-label pilot trial in which moderate-to-severe alopecia areata was treated with oral tofacitinib at 5 to 10 mg twice daily. Human TCRbeta sequencing covered scalp tissue and sorted CD4+ and CD8+ peripheral blood T cells from patchy and totalis/universalis alopecia areata patients and healthy controls. In treated patients, disease severity was measured using the SALT score, which gives the percentage of scalp surface area affected. Tofacitinib was administered for 6 to 18 months, and 6 months of follow-up off drug were then conducted to assess delayed response and recurrence. immunoSEQ multiplex PCR using 35 Vbeta forward primers and 13 Jbeta reverse primers was used to amplify TCRbeta CDR3 regions. High-throughput TCRbeta sequencing was used to examine T cell clonal expansion in alopecia areata in both the C3H/HeJ mouse model and human patients. RNA came from the PAXgene miRNA kit for fixed scalp, the miRNeasy kit for PBMCs, and the RNeasy kit for mouse skin. Scalp clonality was compared among normal scalp (n=4), patchy alopecia areata scalp (n=8), and alopecia totalis/universalis scalp (n=8). Biopsies were taken from tofacitinib-treated patients at baseline and at 4 and 24 weeks of treatment, and a later scalp biopsy was taken in several of the tofacitinib-treated patients.

The treatment or condition label, read with the paper, signifies: oral pan-JAK inhibitor, 5-10 mg twice daily. Lesional scalp punch biopsies and peripheral blood were collected from alopecia areata patients. PBMCs were separated by density centrifugation and stained for CD3, CD4 and CD8, after which CD4+ and CD8+ T cells were sorted on a FACSAria. Library preparation used the immunoSEQ multiplex PCR assay. RNA was extracted from all samples and reverse transcribed into cDNA as template for TCR sequencing. First-strand cDNA was synthesized with SuperScript III using a 2:1 mix of oligo-dT and random hexamers. Amplification bias was assessed with a synthetic immune receptor repertoire, and residual bias was removed computationally. The source study handled its data this way. Raw reads were preprocessed to remove errors, and CDR3 was defined by IMGT conventions from the conserved cysteine to phenylalanine. Clonality was computed by normalizing Shannon entropy by log2 of the number of productive unique TCRs and subtracting the result from 1. CD4 or CD8 identity of scalp clones was inferred by cross-referencing scalp TCRbeta sequences with sorted blood CD4 and CD8 repertoires. TCRdb obtained this table from immuneACCESS and retained in-frame rearrangements with V and J assigned. These tables miss some clones; where compared with another copy, unresolved V genes account for less than half of the shortfall, and the remainder is unexplained. V and J calls and clone size come straight from that table; D and trimming were deduced from the DNA. In this sample the table shows about 87,000 clones, over 70% of which occur a single time. The ten largest account for 15% to 20% of the sample.

From the cysteine through the phenylalanine, the CDR3 covers 13 amino acids. Only CDR3 DNA is held: 39 bases, read in frame from base 1. CDR1 and CDR2 are drawn from the germline V gene: LGHNA, YSLEER. Deletion took 0 bases off V and 6 bases off J, with a span of 9 bases between the germline ends. On this clone: Its binding antigen is unknown. Per-base qualities were not stored, and no clone one base away is much larger.

The investigation overall reported the following: Lesional scalp, especially in alopecia totalis/universalis, showed higher clonality and more expanded CD8+ clones than normal scalp, suggesting antigenic drive. During tofacitinib treatment, many expanded lesional clones stuck around in both scalp and blood, and this persistence may partly explain why relapse happens after treatment is stopped. The treated cohort was small, with a single nonresponder, so links between baseline CD8+ expansion and response need larger studies. Scalp clonality and the number of expanded CD8+ clones among the top 100 scalp clones were significantly decreased by tofacitinib. Shared TCR sequences between patients were less evident than in mice, which may be partly attributable to HLA diversity in the patient population. Unlike mouse skin, where gammadelta T cells dominate, normal human skin contains resident alphabeta T cells that get sequenced too, which complicates analysis of the scalp TCR repertoire.

The sequenced sample was CD8+ T cells sorted from blood, obtained around week 42, from a patient treated with tofacitinib. This TCR derives from a human donor with alopecia areata. The rearranged chain carries TRBV4-3 and TRBJ2-7; the D gene remains uncertain. The CDR3 loop reads CASSQEDGVEQYF. The DNA sequence is TGCGCCAGCAGCCAAGAGGATGGGGTCGAGCAGTACTTC.